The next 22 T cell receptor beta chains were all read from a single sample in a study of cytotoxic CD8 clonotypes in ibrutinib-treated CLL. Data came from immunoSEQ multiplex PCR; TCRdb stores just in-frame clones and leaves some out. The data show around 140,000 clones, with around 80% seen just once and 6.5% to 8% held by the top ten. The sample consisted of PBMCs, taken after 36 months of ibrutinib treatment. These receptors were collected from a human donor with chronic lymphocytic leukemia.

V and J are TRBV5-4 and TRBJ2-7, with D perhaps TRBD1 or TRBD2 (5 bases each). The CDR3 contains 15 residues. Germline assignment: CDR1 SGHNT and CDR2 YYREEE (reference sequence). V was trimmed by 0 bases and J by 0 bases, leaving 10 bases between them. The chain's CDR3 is CASSLAGASSYEQYF. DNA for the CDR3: TGTGCCAGCAGCTTGGCCGGGGCTAGCTCCTACGAGCAGTACTTC.

The CDR3 protein is CSVWNGGQGVYGYTF. CDR3 nucleotides: TGCAGCGTCTGGAACGGGGGGCAGGGGGTCTATGGCTACACCTTC. The rearrangement links TRBV29-1 to TRBJ1-2; 7 bases agree with TRBD1. V shed 6 bases and J 4 bases; nucleotides not matched to a gene: 14. CDR1 is SQVTM and CDR2 is ANQGSEA in the germline V gene. This CDR3 is 15 amino acids long.

The CDR3 coding sequence is TGTGCCAGCAGCTTAGCGGTAGTAGAGACCCAGTACTTC. This gives the protein CASSLAVVETQYF. The J gene is TRBJ2-5, the V gene TRBV7-6; D unresolved. The germline gives CDR1 SGHVS, CDR2 FNYEAQ. Trimming removed 0 bases from V and 4 bases from J, with 6 bases in between. CDR3 length: 13 amino acids. Based on the CDR3 plus reference TRBV7-6 and TRBJ2-5, the full variable domain is GAGVSQSPRYKVTKRGQDVALRCDPISGHVSLYWYRQALGQGPEFLTYFNYEAQQDKSGLPNDRFSAERPEGSISTLTIQRTEQRDSAMYRCASSLAVVETQYFGPGTRLLVL.

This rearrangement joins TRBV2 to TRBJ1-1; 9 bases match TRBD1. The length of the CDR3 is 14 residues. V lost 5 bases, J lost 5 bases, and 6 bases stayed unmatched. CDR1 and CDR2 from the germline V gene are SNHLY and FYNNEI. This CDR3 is CASSNTGGQTEAFF. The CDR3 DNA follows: TGTGCCAGCAGTAATACAGGGGGCCAGACTGAAGCTTTCTTT.

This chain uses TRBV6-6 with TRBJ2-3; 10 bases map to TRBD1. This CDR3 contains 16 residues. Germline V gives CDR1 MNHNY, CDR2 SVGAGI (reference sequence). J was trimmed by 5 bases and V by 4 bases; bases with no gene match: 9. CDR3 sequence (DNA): TGTGCCAGCAGTTTTTTGACAGGGGGCTTACAAGATACGCAGTATTTT. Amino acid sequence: CASSFLTGGLQDTQYF.

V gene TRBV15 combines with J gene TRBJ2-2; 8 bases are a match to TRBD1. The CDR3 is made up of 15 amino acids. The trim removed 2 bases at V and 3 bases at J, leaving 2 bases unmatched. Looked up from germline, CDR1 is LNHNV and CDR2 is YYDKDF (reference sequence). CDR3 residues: CATSRRTGYTGELFF. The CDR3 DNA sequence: TGTGCCACCAGCAGAAGGACAGGGTACACCGGGGAGCTGTTTTTT.

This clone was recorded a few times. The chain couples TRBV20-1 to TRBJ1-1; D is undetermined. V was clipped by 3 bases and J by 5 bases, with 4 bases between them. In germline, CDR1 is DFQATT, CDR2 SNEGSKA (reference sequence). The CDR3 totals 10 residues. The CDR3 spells CSASLTEAFF. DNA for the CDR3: TGCAGTGCTAGTTTGACTGAAGCTTTCTTT.

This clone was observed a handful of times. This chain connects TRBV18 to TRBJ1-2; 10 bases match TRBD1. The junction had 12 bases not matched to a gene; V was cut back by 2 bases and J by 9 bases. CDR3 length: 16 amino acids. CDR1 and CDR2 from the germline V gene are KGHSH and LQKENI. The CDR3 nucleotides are TGTGCCAGCTCACCAATCTCCGGGACAGGGGAAGTGAGCTACACCTTC. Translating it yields CASSPISGTGEVSYTF.

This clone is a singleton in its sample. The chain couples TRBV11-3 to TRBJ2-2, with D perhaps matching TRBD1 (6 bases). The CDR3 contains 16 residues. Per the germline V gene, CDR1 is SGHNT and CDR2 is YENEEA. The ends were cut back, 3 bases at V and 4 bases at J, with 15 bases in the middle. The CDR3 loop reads CASSLQGTVGTGELFF. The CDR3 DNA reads TGTGCCAGCAGCTTGCAGGGGACCGTGGGCACCGGGGAGCTGTTTTTT.

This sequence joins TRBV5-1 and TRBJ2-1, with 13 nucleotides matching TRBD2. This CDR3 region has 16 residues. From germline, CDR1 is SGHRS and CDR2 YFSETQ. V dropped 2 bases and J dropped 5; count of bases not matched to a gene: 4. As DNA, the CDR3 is TGCGCCAGCAGCTTCCCGGGACTAGCGGGGCACAATGAGCAGTTCTTC. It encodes CASSFPGLAGHNEQFF.

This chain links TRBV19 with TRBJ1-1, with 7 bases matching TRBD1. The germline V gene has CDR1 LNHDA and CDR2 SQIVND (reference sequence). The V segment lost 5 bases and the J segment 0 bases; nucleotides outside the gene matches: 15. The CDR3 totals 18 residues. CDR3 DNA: TGTGCCAGTAGTGCAAGTCGACGGACAGGTTTTATGAACACTGAAGCTTTCTTT. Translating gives CASSASRRTGFMNTEAFF.

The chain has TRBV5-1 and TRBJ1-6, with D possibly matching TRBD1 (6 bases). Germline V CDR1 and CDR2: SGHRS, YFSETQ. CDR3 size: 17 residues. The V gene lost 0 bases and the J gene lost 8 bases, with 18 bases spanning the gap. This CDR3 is CASSLAPITGIDSPLHF. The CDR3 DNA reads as TGCGCCAGCAGCTTGGCGCCTATTACAGGGATTGATTCACCCCTCCACTTT.

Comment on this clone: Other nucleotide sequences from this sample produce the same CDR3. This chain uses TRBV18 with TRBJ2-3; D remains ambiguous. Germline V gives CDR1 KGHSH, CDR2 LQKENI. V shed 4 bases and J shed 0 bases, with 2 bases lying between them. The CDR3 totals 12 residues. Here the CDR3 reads CASSRSTDTQYF. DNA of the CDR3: TGTGCCAGCTCACGGAGCACAGATACGCAGTATTTT.

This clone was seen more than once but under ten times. DNA of the CDR3: TGCGCCAGCAGCCAAGTCCCTAGACAGGGACACGGGGAGCTGTTTTTT. Encoded protein: CASSQVPRQGHGELFF. This chain uses TRBV4-1 with TRBJ2-2, with 7 nucleotides matching TRBD1. This CDR3 is 16 amino acids long. Trimming at V came to 1 base and at J to 7 bases, leaving 9 bases not matched to a gene. Germline CDR1 reads MGHRA; CDR2 reads YSYEKL.

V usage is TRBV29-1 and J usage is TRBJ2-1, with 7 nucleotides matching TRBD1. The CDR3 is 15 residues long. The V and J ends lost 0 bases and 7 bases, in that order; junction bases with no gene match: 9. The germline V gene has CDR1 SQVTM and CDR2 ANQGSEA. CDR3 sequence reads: CSVEERGPAENEQFF. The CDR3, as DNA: TGCAGCGTTGAAGAAAGGGGGCCCGCTGAGAATGAGCAGTTCTTC.

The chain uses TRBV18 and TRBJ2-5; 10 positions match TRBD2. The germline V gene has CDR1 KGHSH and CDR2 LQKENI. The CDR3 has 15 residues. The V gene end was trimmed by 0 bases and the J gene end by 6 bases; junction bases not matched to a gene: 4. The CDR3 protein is CASSPPPSGGKTQYF. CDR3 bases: TGTGCCAGCTCACCACCGCCTAGCGGGGGCAAGACCCAGTACTTC.

In DNA, the CDR3 is TGTGCCAGCTCACCCTACGGGACTAGCGGGAGGCCCTCCTACAATGAGCAGTTCTTC. It specifies CASSPYGTSGRPSYNEQFF. The chain combines TRBV18 with TRBJ2-1; 15 bases are a match to TRBD2. CDR1 and CDR2 (germline): KGHSH, LQKENI. The CDR3 loop spans 19 amino acids. J gave up 0 bases and V 3 bases, and 6 bases lay outside the gene matches.

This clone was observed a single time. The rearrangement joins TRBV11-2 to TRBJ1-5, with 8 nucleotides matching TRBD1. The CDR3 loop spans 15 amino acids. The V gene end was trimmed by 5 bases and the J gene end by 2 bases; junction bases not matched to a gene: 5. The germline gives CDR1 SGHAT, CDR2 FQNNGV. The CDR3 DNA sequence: TGTGCCAGCAGCGCGGACAGGGTTGGCAATCAGCCCCAGCATTTT. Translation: CASSADRVGNQPQHF.

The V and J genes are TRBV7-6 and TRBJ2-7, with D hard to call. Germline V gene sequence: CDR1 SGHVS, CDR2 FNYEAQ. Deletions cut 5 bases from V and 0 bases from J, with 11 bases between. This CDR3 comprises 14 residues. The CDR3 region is CASSLYSSSYEQYF. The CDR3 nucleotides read TGTGCCAGCAGCCTGTACTCTAGCTCCTACGAGCAGTACTTC.

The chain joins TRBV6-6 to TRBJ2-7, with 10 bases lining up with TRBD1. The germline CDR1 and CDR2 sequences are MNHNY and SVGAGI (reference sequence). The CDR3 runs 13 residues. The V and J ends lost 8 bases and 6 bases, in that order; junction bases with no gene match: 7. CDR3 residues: CASGGQGGSEQYF. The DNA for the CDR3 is TGTGCCAGCGGAGGACAGGGGGGGTCCGAGCAGTACTTC.

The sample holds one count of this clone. The CDR3 spells CASSQVSGGATYNEQFF. The CDR3 DNA is TGCGCCAGCAGCCAAGTATCTGGCGGGGCGACCTACAATGAGCAGTTCTTC. The gene calls are TRBV4-1 and TRBJ2-1, with a possible D match to TRBD2 (6 bases). The CDR3 spans 17 residues. Per the germline V gene, CDR1 is MGHRA and CDR2 is YSYEKL. Between the trimmed V and J ends, which lost 1 base and 2 bases, there was a span of 15 bases.

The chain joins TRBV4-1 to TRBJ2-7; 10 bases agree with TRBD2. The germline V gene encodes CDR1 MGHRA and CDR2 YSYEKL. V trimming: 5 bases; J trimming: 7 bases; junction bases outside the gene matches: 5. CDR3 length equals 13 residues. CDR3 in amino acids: CASSRGLAREQYF. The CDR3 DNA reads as TGCGCCAGCAGCAGGGGACTAGCGAGGGAGCAGTACTTC.